This TCR beta chain comes out of a study of cytotoxic CD8 clonotypes in ibrutinib-treated CLL. Study as a whole: Partial responses totalled approximately 24 and complete responses 2; after median roughly 71 months, about 14 remained remitted and around twelve progressed. A median around 12 months of treatment, range 6 to 36, preceded the collection of response samples.

In regard to this clone: Its antigen is unidentified.

Only in-frame clones appear in the TCRdb table, and some are missing; sequencing was by immunoSEQ multiplex PCR. The sample has 9,400 or so clones; approximately 60% are singletons. Overall study results and limits: Starting clonality was above that of age-matched healthy donors and tracked circulating CD8+ T-cell counts.

This clonotype was sampled from a human donor with chronic lymphocytic leukemia. Material: PBMCs, obtained before ibrutinib treatment.

This CDR3 reads CASSPVSGQIEKLFF. The CDR3 coding sequence is TGTGCCAGCAGCCCTGTGAGTGGGCAAATAGAAAAACTGTTTTTT. V and J are TRBV7-9 and TRBJ1-4; D is ambiguous. The germline V gene encodes CDR1 SEHNR and CDR2 FQNEAQ (reference sequence). The CDR3 consists of 15 residues. Trimming took off 5 bases at V and 8 bases at J, with 18 bases between the two ends. The full variable domain, rest sourced from reference TRBV7-9 and TRBJ1-4, is DTGVSQNPRHKITKRGQNVTFRCDPISEHNRLYWYRQTLGQGPEFLTYFQNEAQLEKSRLLSDRFSAERPKGSFSTLEIQRTEQGDSAMYLCASSPVSGQIEKLFFGSGTQLSVL.